This TCR beta chain appears in the sequencing data of a study of T-cell memory formation after mild COVID-19. Background on the study: TCR clusters mostly belonged to single donors. The study, taken as a whole, reports: In pre-infection memory, a portion of responding clones appeared, which suggested that cross-reactive memory joined. CD4+ contracting clones lay mainly in CM and EM, CD8+ ones in EMRA. A balance of CD4 and CD8 characterized clones contracting day 15 to 85, whereas later expanders leaned CD4+.

From the 5' RACE reads, TCRdb called clonotypes with MiXCR, one entry per CDR3 protein. This sample yields about 430,000 distinct CDR3 sequences, of which roughly 26% are seen a single time; 8.8% belongs to the top ten. This CDR3 comprises 12 residues. V was trimmed by 1 base and J by 8 bases, leaving 8 bases between them. This clonotype was counted only a few times. Its antigen is currently unknown. The sample was PBMCs or a T cell subset sorted from them (not recorded which). This TCR was sampled from an adult woman who had mild COVID-19 (a few samples of this study predate the infection). Cell type and time point are not known. The rearrangement joins TRBV12-3 or TRBV12-4 to TRBJ1-1; no clear D gene. CDR3 coding DNA: TGTGCCAGCAGTTTAGTGGCAGGCGAAGCTTTCTTT. Protein sequence: CASSLVAGEAFF.